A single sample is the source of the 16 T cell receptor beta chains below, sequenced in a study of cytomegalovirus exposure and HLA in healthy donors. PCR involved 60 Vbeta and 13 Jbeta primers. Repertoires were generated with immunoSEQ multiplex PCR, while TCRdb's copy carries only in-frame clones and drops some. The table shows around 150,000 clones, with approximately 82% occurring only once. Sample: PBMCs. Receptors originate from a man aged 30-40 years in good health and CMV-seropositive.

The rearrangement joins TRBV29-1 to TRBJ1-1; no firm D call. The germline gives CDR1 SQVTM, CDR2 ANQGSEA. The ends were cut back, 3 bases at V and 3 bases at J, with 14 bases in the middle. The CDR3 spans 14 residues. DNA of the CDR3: TGCAGCGTTGAGGGAGGGAATCAGTACACTGAAGCTTTCTTT. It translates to CSVEGGNQYTEAFF.

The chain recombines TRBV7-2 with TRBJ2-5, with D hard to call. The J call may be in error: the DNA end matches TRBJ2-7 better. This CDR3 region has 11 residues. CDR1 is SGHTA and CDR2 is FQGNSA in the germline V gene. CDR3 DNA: TGTGCCAGCAGCTTATCCGCCGAGCAGTACTTC. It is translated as CASSLSAEQYF.

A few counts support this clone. The CDR3 region is CASSQVFQGETQYF. The CDR3 DNA follows: TGCGCCAGCAGCCAAGTTTTTCAGGGCGAGACCCAGTACTTC. The chain links TRBV4-1 to TRBJ2-5; possible D gene TRBD1, 5 bases. Germline CDR1 MGHRA, CDR2 YSYEKL. Trimming cost V 1 base and J 5 bases, with 11 bases left between them. The CDR3 runs to 14 residues.

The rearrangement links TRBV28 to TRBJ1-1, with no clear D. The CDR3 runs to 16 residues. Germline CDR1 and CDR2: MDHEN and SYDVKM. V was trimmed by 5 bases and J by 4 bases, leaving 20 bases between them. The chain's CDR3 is CASSGDGLLLGTEAFF. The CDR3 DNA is TGTGCCAGCAGTGGAGACGGTCTTTTATTGGGCACTGAAGCTTTCTTT.

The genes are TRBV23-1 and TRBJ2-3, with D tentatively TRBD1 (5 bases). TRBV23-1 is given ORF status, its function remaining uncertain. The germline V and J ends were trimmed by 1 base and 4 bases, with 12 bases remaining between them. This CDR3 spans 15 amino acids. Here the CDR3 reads CASSQWGRIPDTQYF. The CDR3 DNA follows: TGCGCCAGCAGTCAATGGGGCAGGATCCCAGATACGCAGTATTTT.

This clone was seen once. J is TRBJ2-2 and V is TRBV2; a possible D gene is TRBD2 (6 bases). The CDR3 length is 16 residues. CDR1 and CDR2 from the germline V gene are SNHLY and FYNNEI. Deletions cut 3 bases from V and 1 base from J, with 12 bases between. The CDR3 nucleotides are TGTGCCAGCAGTGACTTGAGAGCGGGGAACACCGGGGAGCTGTTTTTT. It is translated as CASSDLRAGNTGELFF.

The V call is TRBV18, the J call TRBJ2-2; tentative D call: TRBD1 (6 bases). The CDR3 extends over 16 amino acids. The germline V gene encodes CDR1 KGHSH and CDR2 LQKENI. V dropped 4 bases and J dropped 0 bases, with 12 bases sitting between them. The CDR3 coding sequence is TGTGCCAGCTCACTACCGGGACACGCGAACACCGGGGAGCTGTTTTTT. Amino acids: CASSLPGHANTGELFF.

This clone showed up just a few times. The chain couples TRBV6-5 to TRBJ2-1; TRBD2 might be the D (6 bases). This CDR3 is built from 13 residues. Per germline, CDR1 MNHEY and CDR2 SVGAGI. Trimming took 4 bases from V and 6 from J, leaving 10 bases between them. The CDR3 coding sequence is TGTGCCAGCAGTTGGAGGGAAGGCAATGAGCAGTTCTTC. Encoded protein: CASSWREGNEQFF.

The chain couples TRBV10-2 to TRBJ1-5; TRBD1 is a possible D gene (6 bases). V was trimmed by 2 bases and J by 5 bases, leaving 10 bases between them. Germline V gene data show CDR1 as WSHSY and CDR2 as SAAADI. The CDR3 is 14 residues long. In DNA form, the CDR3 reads TGCGCCAGCAGTGAGGCGGACAGTGATCAGCCCCAGCATTTT. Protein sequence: CASSEADSDQPQHF.

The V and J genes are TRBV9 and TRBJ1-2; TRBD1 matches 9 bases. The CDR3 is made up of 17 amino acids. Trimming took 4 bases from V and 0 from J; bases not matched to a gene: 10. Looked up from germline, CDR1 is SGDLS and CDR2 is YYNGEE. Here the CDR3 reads CASSMNRDRAPNYGYTF. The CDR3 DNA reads TGTGCCAGCAGCATGAACCGGGACAGGGCCCCTAACTATGGCTACACCTTC. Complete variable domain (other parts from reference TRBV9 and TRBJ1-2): DSGVTQTPKHLITATGQRVTLRCSPRSGDLSVYWYQQSLDQGLQFLIQYYNGEERAKGNILERFSAQQFPDLHSELNLSSLELGDSALYFCASSMNRDRAPNYGYTFGSGTRLTVV.

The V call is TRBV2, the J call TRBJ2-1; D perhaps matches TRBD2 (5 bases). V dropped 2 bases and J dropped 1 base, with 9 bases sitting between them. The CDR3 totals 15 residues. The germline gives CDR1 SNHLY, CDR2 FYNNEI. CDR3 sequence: CASSELRGSYNEQFF. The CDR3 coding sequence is TGTGCCAGCAGTGAACTCCGGGGTTCCTACAATGAGCAGTTCTTC.

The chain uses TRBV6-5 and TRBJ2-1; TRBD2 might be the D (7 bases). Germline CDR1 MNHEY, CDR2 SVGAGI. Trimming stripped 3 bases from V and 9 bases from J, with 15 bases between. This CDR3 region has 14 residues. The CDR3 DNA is TGTGCCAGCAGTTATAGGGGGAGGGCCGTTGAGCAGTTCTTC. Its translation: CASSYRGRAVEQFF.

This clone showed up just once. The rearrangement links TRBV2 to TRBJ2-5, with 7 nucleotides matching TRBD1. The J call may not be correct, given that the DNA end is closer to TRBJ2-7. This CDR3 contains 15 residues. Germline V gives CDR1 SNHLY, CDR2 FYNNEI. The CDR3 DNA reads TGTGCCAGCAGTGATAGAAGGGGGCTCAGCTACGAGCAGTACTTC. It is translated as CASSDRRGLSYEQYF.

CDR3 sequence reads: CASSVAPGARNTIYF. CDR3 DNA: TGTGCCAGCAGCGTAGCTCCGGGTGCTAGAAACACCATATATTTT. The rearrangement joins TRBV9 to TRBJ1-3; D is undetermined. The V gene's germline CDR1 is SGDLS and CDR2 YYNGEE. Trimming shortened V by 0 bases and J by 5 bases, and 12 bases separated the two germline ends. The CDR3 extends over 15 amino acids.

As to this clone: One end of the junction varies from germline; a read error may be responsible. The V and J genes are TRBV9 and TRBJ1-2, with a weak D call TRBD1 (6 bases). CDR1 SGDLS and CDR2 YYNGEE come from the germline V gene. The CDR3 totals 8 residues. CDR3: CASQGKIF. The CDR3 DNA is TGTGCCAGCCAGGGGAAGATCTTC. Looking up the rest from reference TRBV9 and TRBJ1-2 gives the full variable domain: DSGVTQTPKHLITATGQRVTLRCSPRSGDLSVYWYQQSLDQGLQFLIQYYNGEERAKGNILERFSAQQFPDLHSELNLSSLELGDSALYFCASQGKIFGSGTRLTVV.

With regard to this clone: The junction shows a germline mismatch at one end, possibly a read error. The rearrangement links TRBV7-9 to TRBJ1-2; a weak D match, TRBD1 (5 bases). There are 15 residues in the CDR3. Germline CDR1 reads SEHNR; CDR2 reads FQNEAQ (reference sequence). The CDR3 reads CSSSPEQGGGYGYTF. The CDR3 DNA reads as TGTTCCAGCAGCCCCGAGCAGGGCGGTGGCTATGGCTACACCTTC.